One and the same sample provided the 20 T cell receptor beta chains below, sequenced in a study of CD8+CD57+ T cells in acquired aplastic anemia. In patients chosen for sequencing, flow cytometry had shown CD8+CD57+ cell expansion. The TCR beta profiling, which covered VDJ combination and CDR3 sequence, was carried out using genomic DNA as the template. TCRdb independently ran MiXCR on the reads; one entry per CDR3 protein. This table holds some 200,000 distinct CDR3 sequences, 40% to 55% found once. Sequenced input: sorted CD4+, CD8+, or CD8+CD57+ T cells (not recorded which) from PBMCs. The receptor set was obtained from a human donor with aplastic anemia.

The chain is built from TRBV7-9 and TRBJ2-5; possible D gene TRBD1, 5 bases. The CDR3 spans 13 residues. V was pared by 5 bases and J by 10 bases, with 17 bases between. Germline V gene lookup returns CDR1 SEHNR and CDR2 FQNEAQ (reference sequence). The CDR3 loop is CASSPRGSEVQYF. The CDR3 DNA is TGTGCCAGCAGCCCTAGGGGCAGTGAGGTCCAGTACTTC.

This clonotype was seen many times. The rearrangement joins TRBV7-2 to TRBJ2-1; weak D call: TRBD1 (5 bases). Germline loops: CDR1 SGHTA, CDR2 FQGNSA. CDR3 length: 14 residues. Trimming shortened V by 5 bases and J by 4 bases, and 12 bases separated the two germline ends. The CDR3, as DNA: TGTGCCAGCAGCAGTAGGGGCATGTACAATGAGCAGTTCTTC. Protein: CASSSRGMYNEQFF. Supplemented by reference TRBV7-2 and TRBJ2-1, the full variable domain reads GAGVSQSPSNKVTEKGKDVELRCDPISGHTALYWYRQSLGQGLEFLIYFQGNSAPDKSGLPSDRFSAERTGGSVSTLTIQRTQQEDSAVYLCASSSRGMYNEQFFGPGTRLTVL.

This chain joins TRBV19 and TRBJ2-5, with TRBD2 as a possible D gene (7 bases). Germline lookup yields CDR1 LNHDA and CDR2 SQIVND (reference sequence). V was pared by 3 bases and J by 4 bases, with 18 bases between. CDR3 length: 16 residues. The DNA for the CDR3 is TGTGCCAGTAGTATGGAATGGACTAGGGGGAGAGAGACCCAGTACTTC. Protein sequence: CASSMEWTRGRETQYF.

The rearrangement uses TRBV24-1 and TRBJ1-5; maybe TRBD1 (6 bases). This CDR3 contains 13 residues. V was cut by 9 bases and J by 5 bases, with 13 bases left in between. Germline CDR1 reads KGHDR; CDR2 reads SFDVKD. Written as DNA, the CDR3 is TGTGCCACCCGAGGGCAGGGGTATCAGCCCCAGCATTTT. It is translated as CATRGQGYQPQHF.

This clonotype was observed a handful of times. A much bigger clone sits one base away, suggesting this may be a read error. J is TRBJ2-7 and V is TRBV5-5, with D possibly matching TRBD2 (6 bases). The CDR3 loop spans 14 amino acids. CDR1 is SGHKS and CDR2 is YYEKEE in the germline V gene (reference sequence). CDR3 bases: TGTGCCGGCAGCTTGGGGACTGGAGCCTACGAGCAGTACTTC. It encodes CAGSLGTGAYEQYF.

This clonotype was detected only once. The CDR3 DNA is TGCGCCAGCAGCCAAGCTGGACAGGGGGCCACTGAAGCTTTCTTT. Translation: CASSQAGQGATEAFF. This chain uses TRBV4-3 with TRBJ1-1; 11 positions agree with TRBD1. CDR1 is LGHNA and CDR2 is YSLEER in the germline V gene. Losses at the gene ends were 1 base for V and 4 bases for J; bases not matched to a gene: 2. CDR3 size: 15 residues.

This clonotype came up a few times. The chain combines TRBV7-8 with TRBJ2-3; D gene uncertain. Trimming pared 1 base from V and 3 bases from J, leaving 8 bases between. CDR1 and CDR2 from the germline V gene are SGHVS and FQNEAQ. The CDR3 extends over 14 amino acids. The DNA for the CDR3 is TGTGCCAGCAGCTTAGGGCAGTCAACAGATACGCAGTATTTT. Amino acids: CASSLGQSTDTQYF.

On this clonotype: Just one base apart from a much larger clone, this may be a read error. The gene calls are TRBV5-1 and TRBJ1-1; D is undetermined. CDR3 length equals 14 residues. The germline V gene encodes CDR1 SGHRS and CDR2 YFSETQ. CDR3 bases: TGCACCAGCAGCTTCAACAGCCGGCAGACTGAAGCTTTCTTT. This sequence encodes CTSSFNSRQTEAFF.

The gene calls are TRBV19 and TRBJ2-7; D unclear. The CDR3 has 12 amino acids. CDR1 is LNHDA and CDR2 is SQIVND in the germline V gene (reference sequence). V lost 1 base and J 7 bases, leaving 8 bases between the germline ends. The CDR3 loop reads CASSIALGEQYF. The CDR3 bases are TGTGCCAGTAGTATAGCTCTTGGGGAGCAGTACTTC.

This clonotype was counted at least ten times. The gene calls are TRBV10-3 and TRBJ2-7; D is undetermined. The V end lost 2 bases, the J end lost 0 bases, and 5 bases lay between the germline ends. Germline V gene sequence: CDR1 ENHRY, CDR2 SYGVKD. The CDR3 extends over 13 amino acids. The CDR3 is CAISEGPSYEQYF. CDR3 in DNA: TGTGCCATCAGTGAGGGTCCCTCCTACGAGCAGTACTTC.

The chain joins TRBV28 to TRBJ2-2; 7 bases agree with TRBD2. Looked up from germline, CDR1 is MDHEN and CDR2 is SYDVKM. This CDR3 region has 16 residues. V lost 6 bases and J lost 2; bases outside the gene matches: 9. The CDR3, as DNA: TGTGCCAGCAGATCGGGGCTAGCGGTTAACACCGGGGAGCTGTTTTTT. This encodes CASRSGLAVNTGELFF.

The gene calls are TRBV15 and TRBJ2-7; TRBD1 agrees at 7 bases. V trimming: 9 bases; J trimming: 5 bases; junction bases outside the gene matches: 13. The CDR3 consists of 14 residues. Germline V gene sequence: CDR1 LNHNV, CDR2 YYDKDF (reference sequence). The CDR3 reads CATSRRQGYNEQYF. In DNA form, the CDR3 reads TGTGCCACTTCACGTCGACAGGGTTATAACGAGCAGTACTTC.

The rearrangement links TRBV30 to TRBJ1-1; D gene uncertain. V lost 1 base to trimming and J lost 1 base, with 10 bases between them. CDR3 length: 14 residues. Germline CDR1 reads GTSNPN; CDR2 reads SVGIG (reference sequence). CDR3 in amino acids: CAWSALTPNTEAFF. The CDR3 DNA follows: TGTGCCTGGAGTGCCCTGACGCCGAACACTGAAGCTTTCTTT.

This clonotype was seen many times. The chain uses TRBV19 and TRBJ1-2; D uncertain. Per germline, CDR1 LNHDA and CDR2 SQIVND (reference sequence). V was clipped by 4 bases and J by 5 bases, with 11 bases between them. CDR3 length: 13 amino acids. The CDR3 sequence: CASSSWQEYGYTF. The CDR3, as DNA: TGTGCCAGTAGTAGTTGGCAGGAGTATGGCTACACCTTC.

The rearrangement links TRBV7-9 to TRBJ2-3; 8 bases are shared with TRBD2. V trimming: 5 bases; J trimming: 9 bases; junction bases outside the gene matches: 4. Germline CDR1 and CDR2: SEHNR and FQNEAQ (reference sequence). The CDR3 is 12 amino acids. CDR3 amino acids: CASSLSGSTQYF. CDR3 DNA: TGTGCCAGCAGCCTGAGCGGGAGCACGCAGTATTTT.

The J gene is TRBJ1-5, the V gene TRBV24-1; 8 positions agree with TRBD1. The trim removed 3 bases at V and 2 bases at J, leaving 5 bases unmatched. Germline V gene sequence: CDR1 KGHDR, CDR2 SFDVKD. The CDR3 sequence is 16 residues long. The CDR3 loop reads CATSDDRGWGNQPQHF. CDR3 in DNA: TGTGCCACCAGTGATGACAGGGGTTGGGGCAATCAGCCCCAGCATTTT.

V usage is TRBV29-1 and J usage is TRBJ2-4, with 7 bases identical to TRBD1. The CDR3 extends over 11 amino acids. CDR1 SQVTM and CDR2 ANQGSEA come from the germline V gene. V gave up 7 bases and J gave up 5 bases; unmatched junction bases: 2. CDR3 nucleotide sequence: TGCAGCGGTGGGACAGAAAACATTCAGTACTTC. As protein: CSGGTENIQYF.

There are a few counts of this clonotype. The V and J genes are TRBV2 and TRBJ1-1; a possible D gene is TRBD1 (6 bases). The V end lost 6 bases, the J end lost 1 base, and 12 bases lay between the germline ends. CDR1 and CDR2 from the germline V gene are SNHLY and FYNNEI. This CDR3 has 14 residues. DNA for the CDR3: TGTGCCAGCAGGAGGGACATGTCGAACACTGAAGCTTTCTTT. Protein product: CASRRDMSNTEAFF.

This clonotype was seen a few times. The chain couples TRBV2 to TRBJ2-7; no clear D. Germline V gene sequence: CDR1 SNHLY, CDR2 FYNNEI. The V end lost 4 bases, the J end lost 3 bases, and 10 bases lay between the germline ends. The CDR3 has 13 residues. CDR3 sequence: CASSVHLFYEQYF. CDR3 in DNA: TGTGCCAGCAGTGTCCACCTCTTCTACGAGCAGTACTTC.

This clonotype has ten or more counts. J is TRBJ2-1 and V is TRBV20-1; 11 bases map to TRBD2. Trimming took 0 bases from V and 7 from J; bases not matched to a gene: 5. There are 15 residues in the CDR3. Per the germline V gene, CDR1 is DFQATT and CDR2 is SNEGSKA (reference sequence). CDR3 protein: CSARDSGRAINEQFF. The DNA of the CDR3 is TGCAGTGCTAGAGATAGCGGGAGGGCTATAAATGAGCAGTTCTTC.